This T cell receptor (beta chain) was profiled in a study of regulatory T cells in long-lasting Graves disease. Sequencing libraries for TCR beta were prepared with iRepertoire HTBI primers and Arm-PCR of CDR3 regions. Via MiXCR, TCRdb re-called the multiplex PCR reads, giving one row per CDR3 protein. Among about half a million distinct CDR3 sequences, roughly 23% were seen once, and the ten largest hold less than 15%. Whole-study results and caveats: Graves' patients with persistent disease showed TCR diversity lower than patients newly diagnosed.

As to this clonotype: What it binds is not known.

The CDR3 has 15 residues. Germline-derived CDR1 and CDR2 are DFQATT and SNEGSKA (reference sequence). V was trimmed by 3 bases and J by 8 bases, leaving 20 bases between them. As for time point: persistent/refractory GD, antithyroid drugs over 5 years with positive TRAb. Generation of the TCR library employed RNA extracted from PBMCs. It was an endocrinology department in Xi'an, China, that provided the patients. This clonotype originated in a female donor with Graves disease. This sample comprised peripheral blood mononuclear cells (PBMCs), obtained when the disease was refractory, from a patient treated with antithyroid drugs. The rearrangement joins TRBV20-1 to TRBJ1-3; the D is unclear. DNA of the CDR3: TGCAGTGCTAGGAGGTTTGGAAGGCAATTCGACACCATATATTTT. Its translation: CSARRFGRQFDTIYF.